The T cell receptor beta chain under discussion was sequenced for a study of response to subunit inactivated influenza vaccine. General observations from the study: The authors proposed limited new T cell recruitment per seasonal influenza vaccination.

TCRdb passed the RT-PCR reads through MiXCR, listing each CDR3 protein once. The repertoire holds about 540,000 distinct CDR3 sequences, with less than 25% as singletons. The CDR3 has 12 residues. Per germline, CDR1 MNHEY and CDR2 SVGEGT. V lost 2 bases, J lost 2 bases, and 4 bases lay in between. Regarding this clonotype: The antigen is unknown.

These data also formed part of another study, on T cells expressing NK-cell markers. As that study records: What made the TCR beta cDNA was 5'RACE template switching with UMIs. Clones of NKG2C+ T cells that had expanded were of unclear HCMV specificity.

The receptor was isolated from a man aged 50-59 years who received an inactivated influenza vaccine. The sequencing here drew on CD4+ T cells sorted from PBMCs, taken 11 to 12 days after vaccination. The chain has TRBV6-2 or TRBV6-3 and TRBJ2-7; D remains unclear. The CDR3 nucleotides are TGTGCCAGCAGTTACAGAACCTACGAGCAGTACTTC. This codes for CASSYRTYEQYF.